The 8 T cell receptor beta chains presented below share a single source sample, sequenced in a study of T cells in Graves' hyperthyroidism and ophthalmopathy (dated by TCRdb to about 2019). Receptor libraries were prepared by multiplex PCR. These reads were obtained on an Illumina HiSeq 2000. TCR beta CDR3 regions were amplified from RNA transcripts. The TCR CDR3 was subjected to a first round of RT-PCR using the HTBI primer set and the Qiagen OneStep RT-PCR kit. TCRdb cleaned the public reads at Q25 with fastp, built clones with MiXCR and kept in-frame beta chains. Every CDR3 protein is listed once, alongside the most common genes and DNA of its rows. The sample profile shows roughly 500,000 distinct CDR3 sequences; 46% of them were found once. The ten largest account for about two fifths of the sample. Material for sequencing was peripheral blood or thyroid tissue (not recorded which). Receptor source: an adult woman with Graves' disease, either hyperthyroidism or ophthalmopathy (not recorded which).

The chain has TRBV20-1 and TRBJ1-1; TRBD1 is a possible D gene (6 bases). V gave up 0 bases and J gave up 2 bases, with 7 bases separating them. The CDR3 loop spans 13 amino acids. Germline V CDR1 and CDR2: DFQATT, SNEGSKA (reference sequence). DNA for the CDR3: TGCAGTGCTAGAGAAGGGGGAAACACTGAAGCTTTCTTT. Its translation is CSAREGGNTEAFF.

This rearrangement joins TRBV7-3 to TRBJ2-6, with D perhaps TRBD1 or TRBD2 (5 bases each). V was pared by 0 bases and J by 1 base, with 19 bases between. Germline V lookup: CDR1 SGHTA, CDR2 FQGTGA. The CDR3 is 20 residues long. CDR3 in amino acids: CASSLTLAGHAGSGANVLTF. Written as DNA, the CDR3 is TGTGCCAGCAGCTTAACCCTAGCAGGTCACGCAGGGTCTGGGGCCAACGTCCTGACTTTC.

The chain is built from TRBV5-1 and TRBJ2-2; a weak D match, TRBD2 (6 bases). CDR1 SGHRS and CDR2 YFSETQ come from the germline V gene. CDR3 length equals 15 residues. V dropped 1 base and J dropped 4 bases, with 11 bases sitting between them. In DNA, the CDR3 is TGCGCCAGCAGCTTGTCCGGAGGGGTCACCGGGGAGCTGTTTTTT. Translated, it gives CASSLSGGVTGELFF.

A remark on this clonotype: Relative to the germline gene, one junction end is altered; a read error may explain this. V usage is TRBV7-9 and J usage is TRBJ1-6; no firm D call. There are 16 residues in the CDR3. CDR1 and CDR2 (germline): SEHNR, FQNEAQ (reference sequence). The CDR3 nucleotides read TGCGCCAGCAGTGAGGGCTTTCGGGATTTGAATTCACCCCTCCACTTT. It encodes CASSEGFRDLNSPLHF. Together with reference TRBV7-9 and TRBJ1-6, the CDR3 gives the full variable domain: DTGVSQNPRHKITKRGQNVTFRCDPISEHNRLYWYRQTLGQGPEFLTYFQNEAQLEKSRLLSDRFSAERPKGSFSTLEIQRTEQGDSAMYLCASSEGFRDLNSPLHFGNGTRLTVT.

Remarks on this clonotype: Sequence at one end of the junction differs from germline and may be a read error. The CDR3 is CASSEEPTGGQDGTQYF. The DNA for the CDR3 is TGTGCCAGCAGTGAAGAACCGACAGGGGGCCAAGATGGGACCCAGTACTTC. The chain is built from TRBV10-3 and TRBJ2-5, with 10 bases lining up with TRBD1. The CDR3 is 17 residues long. Germline CDR1 reads ENHRY; CDR2 reads SYGVKD.

CDR3 DNA: TGTGCCTGGAGCGAACTTGCGGTCGGTCAAGAGACCCAGTACTTC. The encoded protein is CAWSELAVGQETQYF. The chain is built from TRBV30 and TRBJ2-5; D is ambiguous. Per the germline V gene, CDR1 is GTSNPN and CDR2 is SVGIG (reference sequence). The CDR3 length is 15 residues. The V end was cut by 3 bases, the J end by 2 bases, with 16 bases between.

This clonotype has ten or more counts. This chain joins TRBV6-5 and TRBJ1-1, with D possibly being TRBD1 (6 bases). V dropped 9 bases and J dropped 1 base, with 15 bases sitting between them. From germline, CDR1 is MNHEY and CDR2 SVGAGI. There are 14 residues in the CDR3. CDR3 sequence (DNA): TGTGCCAGTACTGCCCCGGGGGCGAACACTGAAGCTTTCTTT. This encodes CASTAPGANTEAFF.

V is TRBV29-1 and J is TRBJ2-7; TRBD1 agrees at 9 bases. Germline V lookup: CDR1 SQVTM, CDR2 ANQGSEA. J gave up 6 bases and V 6 bases, and 12 bases lay outside the gene matches. This CDR3 contains 14 residues. CDR3 loop: CSVRAGTGRIEQYF. As DNA, the CDR3 is TGCAGCGTCCGCGCCGGGACAGGGAGGATCGAGCAGTACTTC.